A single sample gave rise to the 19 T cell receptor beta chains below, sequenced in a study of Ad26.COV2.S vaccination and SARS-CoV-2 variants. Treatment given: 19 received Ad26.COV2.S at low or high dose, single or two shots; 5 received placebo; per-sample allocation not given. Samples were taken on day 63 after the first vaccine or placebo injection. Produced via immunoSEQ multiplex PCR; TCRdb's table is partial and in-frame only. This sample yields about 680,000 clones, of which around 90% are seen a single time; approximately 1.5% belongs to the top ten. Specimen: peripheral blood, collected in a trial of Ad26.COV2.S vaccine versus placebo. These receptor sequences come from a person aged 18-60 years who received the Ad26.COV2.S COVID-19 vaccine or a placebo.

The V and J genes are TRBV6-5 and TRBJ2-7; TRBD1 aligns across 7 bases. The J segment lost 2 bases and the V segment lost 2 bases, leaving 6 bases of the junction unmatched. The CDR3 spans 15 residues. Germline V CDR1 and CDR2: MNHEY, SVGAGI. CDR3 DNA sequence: TGTGCCAGCAGTTACGCCGGACAGGCCGCCTACGAGCAGTACTTC. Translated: CASSYAGQAAYEQYF.

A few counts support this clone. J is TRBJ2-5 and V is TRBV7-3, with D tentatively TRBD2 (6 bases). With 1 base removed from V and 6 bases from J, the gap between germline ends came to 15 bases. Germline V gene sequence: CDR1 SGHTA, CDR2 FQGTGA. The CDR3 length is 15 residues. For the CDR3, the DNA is TGTGCCAGCAGCTTAAACGGGGAGGCAGGGAAGACCCAGTACTTC. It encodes CASSLNGEAGKTQYF.

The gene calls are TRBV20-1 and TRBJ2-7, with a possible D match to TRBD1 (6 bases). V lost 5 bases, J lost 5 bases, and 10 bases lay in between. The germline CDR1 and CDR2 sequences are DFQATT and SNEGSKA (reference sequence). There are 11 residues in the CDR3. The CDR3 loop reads CSAEQGHEQYF. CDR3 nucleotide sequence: TGCAGTGCTGAACAGGGACACGAGCAGTACTTC.

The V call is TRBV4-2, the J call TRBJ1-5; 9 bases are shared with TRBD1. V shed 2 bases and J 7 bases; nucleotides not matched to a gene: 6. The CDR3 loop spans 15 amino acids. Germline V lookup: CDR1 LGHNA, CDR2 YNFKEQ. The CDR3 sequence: CASSQFSDRGQPQHF. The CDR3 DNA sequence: TGTGCCAGCAGCCAATTCTCCGACAGGGGGCAGCCCCAGCATTTT.

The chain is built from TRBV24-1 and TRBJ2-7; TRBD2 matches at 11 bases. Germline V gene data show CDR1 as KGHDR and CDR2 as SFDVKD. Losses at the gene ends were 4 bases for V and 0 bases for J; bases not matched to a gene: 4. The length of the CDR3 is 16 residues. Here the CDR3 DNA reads TGTGCCACCAGTGAAACCGGGACTAGCGGCTCCTACGAGCAGTACTTC. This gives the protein CATSETGTSGSYEQYF.

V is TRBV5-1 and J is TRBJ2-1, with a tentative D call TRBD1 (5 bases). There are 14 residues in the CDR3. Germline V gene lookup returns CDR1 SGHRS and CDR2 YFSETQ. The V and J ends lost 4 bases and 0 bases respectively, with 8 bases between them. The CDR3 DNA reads TGCGCCAGCAGCGCTAGGGGCTCCTACAATGAGCAGTTCTTC. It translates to CASSARGSYNEQFF.

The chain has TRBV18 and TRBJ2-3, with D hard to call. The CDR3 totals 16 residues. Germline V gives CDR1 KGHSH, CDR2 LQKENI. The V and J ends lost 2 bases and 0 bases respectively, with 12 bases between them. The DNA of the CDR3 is TGTGCCAGCTCACCATTCACAGTGACTAGCACAGATACGCAGTATTTT. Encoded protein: CASSPFTVTSTDTQYF.

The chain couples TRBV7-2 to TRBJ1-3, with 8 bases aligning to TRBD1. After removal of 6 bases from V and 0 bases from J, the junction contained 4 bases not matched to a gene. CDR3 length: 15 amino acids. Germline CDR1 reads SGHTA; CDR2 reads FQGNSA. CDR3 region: CASSRDRSSGNTIYF. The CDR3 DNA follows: TGTGCCAGCAGTCGGGACAGGAGCTCTGGAAACACCATATATTTT. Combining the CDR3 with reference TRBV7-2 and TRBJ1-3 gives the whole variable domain GAGVSQSPSNKVTEKGKDVELRCDPISGHTALYWYRQSLGQGLEFLIYFQGNSAPDKSGLPSDRFSAERTGGSVSTLTIQRTQQEDSAVYLCASSRDRSSGNTIYFGEGSWLTVV.

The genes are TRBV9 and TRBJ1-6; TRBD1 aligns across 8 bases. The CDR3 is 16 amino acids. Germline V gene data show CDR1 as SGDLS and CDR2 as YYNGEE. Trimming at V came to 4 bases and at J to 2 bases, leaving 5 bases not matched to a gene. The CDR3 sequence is CASSLSGQAYNSPLHF. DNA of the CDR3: TGTGCCAGCAGCCTGTCGGGACAGGCCTATAATTCACCCCTCCACTTT.

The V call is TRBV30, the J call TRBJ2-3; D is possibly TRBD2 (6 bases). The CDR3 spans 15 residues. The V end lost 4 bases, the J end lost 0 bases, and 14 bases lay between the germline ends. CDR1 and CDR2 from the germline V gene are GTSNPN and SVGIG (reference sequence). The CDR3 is CAWTLLAGSTDTQYF. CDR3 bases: TGTGCCTGGACCCTCTTGGCGGGAAGCACAGATACGCAGTATTTT.

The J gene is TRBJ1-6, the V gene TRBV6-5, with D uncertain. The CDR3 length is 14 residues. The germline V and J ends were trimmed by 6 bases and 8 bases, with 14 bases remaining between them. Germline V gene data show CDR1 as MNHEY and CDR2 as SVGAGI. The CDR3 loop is CASRRVGSDSPLHF. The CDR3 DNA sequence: TGTGCCAGCAGGAGGGTGGGTTCGGATTCACCCCTCCACTTT.

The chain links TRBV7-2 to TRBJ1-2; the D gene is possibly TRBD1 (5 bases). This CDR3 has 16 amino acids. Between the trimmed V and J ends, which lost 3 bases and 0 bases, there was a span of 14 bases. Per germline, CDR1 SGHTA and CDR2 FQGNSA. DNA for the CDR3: TGTGCCAGCAGCTTCGGGACCGTAGGGACTAACTATGGCTACACCTTC. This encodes CASSFGTVGTNYGYTF.

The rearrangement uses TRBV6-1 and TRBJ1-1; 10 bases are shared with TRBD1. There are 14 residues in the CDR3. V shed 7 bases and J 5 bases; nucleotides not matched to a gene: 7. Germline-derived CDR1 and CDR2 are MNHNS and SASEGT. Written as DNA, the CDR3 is TGTGCCAGCACCCCCGACAGGGGGCCGACTGAAGCTTTCTTT. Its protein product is CASTPDRGPTEAFF.

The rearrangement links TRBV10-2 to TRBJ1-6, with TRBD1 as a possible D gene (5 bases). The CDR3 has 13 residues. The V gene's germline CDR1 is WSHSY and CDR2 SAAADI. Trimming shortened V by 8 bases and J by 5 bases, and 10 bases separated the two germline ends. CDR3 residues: CASRRGDNSPLHF. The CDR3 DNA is TGCGCCAGCCGTAGGGGAGATAATTCACCCCTCCACTTT.

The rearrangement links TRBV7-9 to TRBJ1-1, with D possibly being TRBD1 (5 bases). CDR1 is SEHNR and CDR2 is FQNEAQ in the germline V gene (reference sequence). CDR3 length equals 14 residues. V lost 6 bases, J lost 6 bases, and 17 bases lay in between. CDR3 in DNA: TGTGCCAGCAGACTAACAGGAATCGAGGCTGAAGCTTTCTTT. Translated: CASRLTGIEAEAFF. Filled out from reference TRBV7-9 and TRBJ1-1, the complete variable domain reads DTGVSQNPRHKITKRGQNVTFRCDPISEHNRLYWYRQTLGQGPEFLTYFQNEAQLEKSRLLSDRFSAERPKGSFSTLEIQRTEQGDSAMYLCASRLTGIEAEAFFGQGTRLTVV.

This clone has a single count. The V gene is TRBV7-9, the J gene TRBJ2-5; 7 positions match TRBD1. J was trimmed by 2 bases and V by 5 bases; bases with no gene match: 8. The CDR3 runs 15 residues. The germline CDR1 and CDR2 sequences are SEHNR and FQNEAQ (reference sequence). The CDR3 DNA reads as TGTGCCAGCAGCCCGACGACAGGGAGACAAGAGACCCAGTACTTC. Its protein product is CASSPTTGRQETQYF.

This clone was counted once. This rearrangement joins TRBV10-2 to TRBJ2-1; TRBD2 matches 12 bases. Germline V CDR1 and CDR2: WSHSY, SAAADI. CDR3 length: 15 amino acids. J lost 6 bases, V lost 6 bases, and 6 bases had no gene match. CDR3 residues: CASRRLAGVSNEQFF. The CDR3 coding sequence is TGCGCCAGCAGACGACTAGCGGGGGTTAGCAATGAGCAGTTCTTC.

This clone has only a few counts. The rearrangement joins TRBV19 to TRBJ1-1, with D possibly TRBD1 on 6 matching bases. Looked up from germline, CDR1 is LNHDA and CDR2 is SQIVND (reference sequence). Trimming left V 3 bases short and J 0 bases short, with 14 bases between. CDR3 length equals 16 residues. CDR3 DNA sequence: TGTGCCAGTAGTATCGCGCAGGGGATCATGAACACTGAAGCTTTCTTT. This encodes CASSIAQGIMNTEAFF.

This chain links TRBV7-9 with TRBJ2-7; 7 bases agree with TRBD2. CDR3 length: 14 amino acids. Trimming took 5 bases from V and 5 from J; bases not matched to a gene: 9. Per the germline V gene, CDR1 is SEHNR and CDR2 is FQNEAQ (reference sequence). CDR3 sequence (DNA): TGTGCCAGCAGCAGCCGACTAGCAACCCACGAGCAGTACTTC. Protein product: CASSSRLATHEQYF.